The 6 T cell receptor beta chains presented below share a single source sample, sequenced in a study of HIV-infected patients and healthy controls. TCRdb processed the 5' RACE reads anew with MiXCR; each CDR3 protein has one entry. The sample holds about 17,000 distinct CDR3 sequences, about 16% seen once. Sequencing was carried out using CD8+ T cells from blood. All receptors come from a human donor in good health.

Many counts were recorded for this clonotype. J is TRBJ2-7 and V is TRBV4-3; D remains ambiguous. The CDR3 totals 13 residues. Trimming took 3 bases from V and 1 from J, leaving 7 bases between them. CDR1 is LGHNA and CDR2 is YSLEER in the germline V gene. The CDR3, as DNA: TGCGCCAGCAGCCAGGAGACTTCCTACGAGCAGTACTTC. Its protein product is CASSQETSYEQYF.

The DNA for the CDR3 is TGTGCCAGCAGCTCACCTTCGGAGCGGGACGAGATCACAGATACGCAGTATTTT. This encodes CASSSPSERDEITDTQYF. This chain connects TRBV28 to TRBJ2-3, with 7 nucleotides matching TRBD2. Per the germline V gene, CDR1 is MDHEN and CDR2 is SYDVKM. This CDR3 is built from 18 residues. Trimming removed 6 bases from V and 2 bases from J; junction bases left unmatched: 17.

This clonotype came up many times. The chain is built from TRBV28 and TRBJ1-2; D remains unclear. There are 13 residues in the CDR3. The V gene lost 7 bases and the J gene lost 5 bases, with 14 bases spanning the gap. Germline V gene data show CDR1 as MDHEN and CDR2 as SYDVKM. CDR3 nucleotides: TGTGCCAGCACTAATCGGGCCCCTTATGGCTACACCTTC. Residues: CASTNRAPYGYTF.

There are many counts of this clonotype. V usage is TRBV6-2 or TRBV6-3 and J usage is TRBJ2-3, with a possible D match to TRBD2 (5 bases). The CDR3 runs to 14 residues. Trimming stripped 0 bases from V and 6 bases from J, with 10 bases between. Germline V gives CDR1 MNHEY, CDR2 SVGEGT. The CDR3 spells CASSYSSEADTQYF. The DNA of the CDR3 is TGTGCCAGCAGTTACTCTAGCGAGGCGGATACGCAGTATTTT.

At least ten counts were recorded for this clonotype. The chain has TRBV20-1 and TRBJ1-1, with D perhaps matching TRBD1 (6 bases). V lost 8 bases to trimming and J lost 5 bases, with 18 bases between them. Germline CDR1 is DFQATT and CDR2 is SNEGSKA (reference sequence). The CDR3 is 13 amino acids. The CDR3 loop reads CSPTTGSATEAFF. CDR3 bases: TGCAGTCCGACTACAGGGTCCGCGACTGAAGCTTTCTTT.

The table lists this clonotype with many counts. This CDR3 reads CATRFGGEQFF. The CDR3 DNA sequence: TGTGCCACCAGATTCGGGGGTGAGCAGTTCTTC. The chain carries TRBV24-1 and TRBJ2-1; D may be TRBD2 (6 bases). Germline V gene data show CDR1 as KGHDR and CDR2 as SFDVKD. V shed 7 bases and J shed 9 bases, with 9 bases lying between them. The CDR3 sequence is 11 residues long.